A selection of T cell receptor beta chains follows, all from one sample in a study of T cells in Graves' hyperthyroidism and ophthalmopathy. From the multiplex PCR reads, TCRdb called clonotypes with MiXCR, one entry per CDR3 protein. There are roughly 420,000 distinct CDR3 sequences in the sample; approximately 14% occur only once, and approximately 8% lies in the top ten. Sequences were obtained from blood. The origin of the receptors is a woman between 18 and 29 years old with Graves' hyperthyroidism. Both conserved end residues are part of each CDR3. D genes are given only for firm matches. Some rows have no size entry. The others give once, few or many, or a class for an expanded clone.

v_call	d_call	j_call	clone_size	cdr3_nt	cdr3_aa
TRBV18	NA	TRBJ2-7	many	TGTGCCAGCTCACCAGAGAAGACTAGCTCCTACGAGCAGTACTTC	CASSPEKTSSYEQYF
TRBV6-1	NA	TRBJ2-5	many	TGTGCCAGCAGTGAAGTGACCTATACCCCCCAAGAGACCCAGTACTTC	CASSEVTYTPQETQYF
TRBV5-6	TRBD1	TRBJ2-7	many	TGTGCCAGCAGCCGTCGCCGCTACAGGGGGTTGCGGGAGCAGTACTTC	CASSRRRYRGLREQYF
TRBV4-1	NA	TRBJ2-7	many	TGCGCCAGCAGCCATGGGTGGTCCTACGAGCAGTACTTC	CASSHGWSYEQYF
TRBV12-3/TRBV12-4	NA	TRBJ1-2	many	TGTGCCACCAGACCGGGACTCGGAGGCTACACCTTC	CATRPGLGGYTF
TRBV19	TRBD2	TRBJ2-7	many	TGTGCCAGTAGTCCCCGACTAGCGGGAGGCCCCTCCTACGAGCAGTACTTC	CASSPRLAGGPSYEQYF
TRBV29-1	NA	TRBJ2-5	many	TGCAGCGCGACTCTCCCTCAAGAGACCCAGTACTTC	CSATLPQETQYF
TRBV5-1	NA	TRBJ2-7	many	TGCGCCAGCAGCTTGACAGCAGGGAAGTACGAGCAGTACTTC	CASSLTAGKYEQYF
TRBV5-4	NA	TRBJ2-7	many	TGTGCCAGCGGAGGAGGTCCCTCCTACGAGCAGTACTTC	CASGGGPSYEQYF
TRBV9	NA	TRBJ2-5	few	TGTGCCAGCAGTGGCGGGGACTCATCTTCCCCGGGGGAGACCCAGTACTTC	CASSGGDSSSPGETQYF
TRBV6-1	NA	TRBJ1-4	few	TGTGCCAGCTTCCCCGGGACTTCTCATAATGAAAAACTGTTTTTT	CASFPGTSHNEKLFF
TRBV10-3	NA	TRBJ2-3	NA	TGTGCCATTTCCCTGGTGGGCACAGATACGCAGTATTTT	CAISLVGTDTQYF
TRBV20-1	NA	TRBJ1-1	NA	TGCAGTGCTAGAGATGGGACACAGAACACTGAAGCTTTCTTT	CSARDGTQNTEAFF
TRBV10-3	NA	TRBJ2-7	few	TGTGCCATCAGTGACCTGCGGACTTTTACCTACGAGCAGTACTTC	CAISDLRTFTYEQYF
TRBV20-1	NA	TRBJ2-5	many	TGCAGTGCTCAAGGTCAGGGCGCTTACCTCGCAACAGAGACCCAGTACTTC	CSAQGQGAYLATETQYF
TRBV7-6	NA	TRBJ2-5	many	TGTGCCAGCAGCTTAGGGAGTCGGGTTGAGACCCAGTACTTC	CASSLGSRVETQYF
TRBV27	NA	TRBJ2-2	NA	TGTGCCAGCAGTTTACTCCAGAACACCGGGGAGCTGTTTTTT	CASSLLQNTGELFF
TRBV18	NA	TRBJ1-4	many	TGTGCCAGCTCACTGACAGGATCTAATGAAAAACTGTTTTTT	CASSLTGSNEKLFF
TRBV6-1	NA	TRBJ2-6	few	TGTGCCATCACACTAGATTCTGGGGCCAACGTCCTGACTTTC	CAITLDSGANVLTF
TRBV30	TRBD2	TRBJ2-1	NA	TGTGCCTGGGACGAGACTAGCGGGAGAGGGAATGAGCAGTTCTTC	CAWDETSGRGNEQFF
TRBV5-1	NA	TRBJ1-2	many	TGCGCCAGCAGCTTGGATGGGGGCTATGGCTACACCTTC	CASSLDGGYGYTF
TRBV27	NA	TRBJ2-1	many	TGTGCCAGCAGTTTATCAAAGGGGAGCCTGGACAATGAGCAGTTCTTC	CASSLSKGSLDNEQFF
TRBV2	NA	TRBJ1-6	NA	TGTGCCAGCAAGGAGACCGACATAATTACACCCCTCCACTTT	CASKETDIITPLHF
TRBV6-2/TRBV6-3	TRBD1	TRBJ2-1	few	TGTGCCAGCAGTTACACCGGGACAGGGAGCTCCTACAATGAGCAGTTCTTC	CASSYTGTGSSYNEQFF
TRBV28	TRBD1	TRBJ1-2	many	TGTGCCAGCAGTTTGCCGGGACAGCCGACCTATGGCTACACCTTC	CASSLPGQPTYGYTF
TRBV19	TRBD2	TRBJ2-3	few	TGTGCCAGTAGTGGGTGGACTAGCGGGGACACAGATACGCAGTATTTT	CASSGWTSGDTDTQYF
TRBV6-1	NA	TRBJ1-2	few	TGTGCCAGCAGTACGGGAGGGGGGCGGTATGGCTACACCTTC	CASSTGGGRYGYTF
TRBV3-1	TRBD2	TRBJ2-7	NA	TGTGCCAGCAGCCAACCTAGGGCTAGCGGGAGGGGAGACGAGCAGTACTTC	CASSQPRASGRGDEQYF
TRBV5-6	NA	TRBJ2-7	NA	TGTGCCAGCAGCTTCTGGGACATAAACGAGCAGTACTTC	CASSFWDINEQYF
TRBV12-3/TRBV12-4	NA	TRBJ1-1	NA	TGTGCCAGCAGTATTTTCCGGGACGGTGAAGCTTTCTTT	CASSIFRDGEAFF
TRBV7-6	TRBD1	TRBJ2-6	NA	TGTGCCAGCAGCTTCTTGCCGGAAGCGACAGGGAACTCTGGGGCCAACGTCCTGACTTTC	CASSFLPEATGNSGANVLTF
TRBV2	TRBD1	TRBJ1-2	many	TGTGCCAGCGGACAGGGAAGAAATGGCTACACCTTC	CASGQGRNGYTF
TRBV10-3	TRBD2	TRBJ2-3	many	TGTGCCATCAGTGAGAGACGCGGGGGGCGCACAGATACGCAGTATTTT	CAISERRGGRTDTQYF
TRBV20-1	TRBD1	TRBJ2-4	few	TGCAGTGCCTCGCGACAGGGGATGAGAAGAAACATTCAGTACTTC	CSASRQGMRRNIQYF
TRBV28	TRBD2	TRBJ2-1	many	TGTGCCAGCAGCCTAGCGGGGGCTTCCTACAATGAGCAGTTCTTC	CASSLAGASYNEQFF
TRBV7-6	NA	TRBJ1-2	NA	TGTGCCAGTGGGTCCGAGGCCTATGGCTACACCTTC	CASGSEAYGYTF
TRBV5-4	TRBD1	TRBJ1-3	NA	TGTGCCAGCAGCTGGGGGACAGGGGGTGGAAACACCATATATTTT	CASSWGTGGGNTIYF
TRBV10-2	NA	TRBJ2-2	few	TGCGCCAGCAGTGAGTCCTTATTCGGGGAGCTGTTTTTT	CASSESLFGELFF
TRBV3-1	TRBD2	TRBJ2-7	many	TGTGCCAGCAGCCCCCGTAGGGCGGGAGCGACCTACGAGCAGTACTTC	CASSPRRAGATYEQYF
TRBV7-2	TRBD2	TRBJ2-1	many	TGTGCCAGCAGCTTAAGGTCTAGCGGGCACAATGAGCAGTTCTTC	CASSLRSSGHNEQFF
TRBV18	NA	TRBJ1-2	many	TGTGCCAGCTCACCAACACAGCAGGGGAAGTATGGCTACACCTTC	CASSPTQQGKYGYTF
TRBV6-1	NA	TRBJ2-7	many	TGTGCCAGCACGGCCCGGACTGGGAGTACCTACGAGCAGTACTTC	CASTARTGSTYEQYF
TRBV18	NA	TRBJ2-2	many	TGTGCCAGCTCACCCTCACCTACCGGGACGTGGGACACCGGGGAGCTGTTTTTT	CASSPSPTGTWDTGELFF
TRBV15	NA	TRBJ1-1	NA	TGTGCCACCAGCAGAGCCCCGACCCTGAACACTGAAGCTTTCTTT	CATSRAPTLNTEAFF
TRBV5-1	TRBD1	TRBJ1-2	many	TGCGCCAGCAGCTTGGCCCGGGACAGGACCAGCAGGGGGTATGGCTACACCTTC	CASSLARDRTSRGYGYTF
TRBV20-1	NA	TRBJ1-1	many	TGCAGTGCTAGAGATACGGTTTGGGGCCCTAACACTGAAGCTTTCTTT	CSARDTVWGPNTEAFF
TRBV19	NA	TRBJ2-2	NA	TGTGCCAGTAGTACTGGGACCGGATCGAACACCGGGGAGCTGTTTTTT	CASSTGTGSNTGELFF
TRBV30	NA	TRBJ1-2	many	TGTGCCTGGCGGGACGTTTATGGCTACACCTTC	CAWRDVYGYTF
TRBV12-3/TRBV12-4	TRBD2	TRBJ2-5	once	TGTGCCAGCAGTTTGATTGGGACTAGCGGGAAGGGAGAGACCCAGTACTTC	CASSLIGTSGKGETQYF
TRBV27	NA	TRBJ2-3	many	TGTGCCAGCAGTTCCGTGGGAGATACGCAGTATTTT	CASSSVGDTQYF